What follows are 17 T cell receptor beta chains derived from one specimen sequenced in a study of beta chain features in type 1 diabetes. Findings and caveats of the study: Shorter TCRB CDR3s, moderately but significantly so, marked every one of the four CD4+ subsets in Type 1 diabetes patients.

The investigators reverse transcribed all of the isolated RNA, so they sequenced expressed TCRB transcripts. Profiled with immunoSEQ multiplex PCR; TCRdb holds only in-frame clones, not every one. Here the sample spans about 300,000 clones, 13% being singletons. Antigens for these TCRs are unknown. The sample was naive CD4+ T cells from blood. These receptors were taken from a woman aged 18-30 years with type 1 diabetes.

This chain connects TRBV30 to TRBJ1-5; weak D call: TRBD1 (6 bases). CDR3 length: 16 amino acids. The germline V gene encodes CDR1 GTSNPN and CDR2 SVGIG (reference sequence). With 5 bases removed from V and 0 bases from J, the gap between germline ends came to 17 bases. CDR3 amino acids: CAWAVGGAPSNQPQHF. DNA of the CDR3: TGTGCCTGGGCCGTTGGGGGGGCCCCTAGCAATCAGCCCCAGCATTTT.

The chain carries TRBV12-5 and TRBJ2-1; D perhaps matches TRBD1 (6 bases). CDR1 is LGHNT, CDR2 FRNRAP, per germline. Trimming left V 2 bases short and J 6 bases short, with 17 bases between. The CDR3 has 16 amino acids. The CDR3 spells CASGLSTGPPPNEQFF. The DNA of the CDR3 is TGTGCTAGTGGTTTGTCCACAGGGCCTCCCCCCAATGAGCAGTTCTTC. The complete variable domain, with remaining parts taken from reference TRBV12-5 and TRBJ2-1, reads DARVTQTPRHKVTEMGQEVTMRCQPILGHNTVFWYRQTMMQGLELLAYFRNRAPLDDSGMPKDRFSAEMPDATLATLKIQPSEPRDSAVYFCASGLSTGPPPNEQFFGPGTRLTVL.

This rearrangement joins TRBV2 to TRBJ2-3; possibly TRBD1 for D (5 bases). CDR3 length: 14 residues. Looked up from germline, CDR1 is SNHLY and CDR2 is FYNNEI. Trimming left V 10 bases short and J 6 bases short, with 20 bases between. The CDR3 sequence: CATQQEGRFDTQYF. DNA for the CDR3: TGTGCCACTCAACAGGAAGGGCGCTTCGATACGCAGTATTTT. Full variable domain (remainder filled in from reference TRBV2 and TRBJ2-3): EPEVTQTPSHQVTQMGQEVILRCVPISNHLYFYWYRQILGQKVEFLVSFYNNEISEKSEIFDDQFSVERPDGSNFTLKIRSTKLEDSAMYFCATQQEGRFDTQYFGPGTRLTVL.

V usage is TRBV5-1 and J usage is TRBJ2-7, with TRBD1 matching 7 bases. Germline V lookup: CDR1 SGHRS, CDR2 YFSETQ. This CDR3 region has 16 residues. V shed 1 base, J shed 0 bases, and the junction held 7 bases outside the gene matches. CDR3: CASSLIQGTLSYEQYF. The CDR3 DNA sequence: TGCGCCAGCAGCTTGATACAGGGGACCCTCTCCTACGAGCAGTACTTC.

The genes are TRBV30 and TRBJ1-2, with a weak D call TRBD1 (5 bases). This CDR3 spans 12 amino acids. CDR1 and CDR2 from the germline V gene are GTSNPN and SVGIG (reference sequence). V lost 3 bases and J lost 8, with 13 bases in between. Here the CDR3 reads CAWSTGVSGYTF. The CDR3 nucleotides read TGTGCCTGGAGCACAGGAGTAAGCGGCTACACCTTC.

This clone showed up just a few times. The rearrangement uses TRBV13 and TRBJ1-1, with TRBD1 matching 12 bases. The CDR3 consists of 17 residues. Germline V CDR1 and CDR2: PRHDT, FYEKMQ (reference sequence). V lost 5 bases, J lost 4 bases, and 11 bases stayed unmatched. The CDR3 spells CASSLDLGTGGLTEAFF. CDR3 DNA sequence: TGTGCCAGCAGCCTCGATTTAGGGACAGGGGGCCTCACTGAAGCTTTCTTT.

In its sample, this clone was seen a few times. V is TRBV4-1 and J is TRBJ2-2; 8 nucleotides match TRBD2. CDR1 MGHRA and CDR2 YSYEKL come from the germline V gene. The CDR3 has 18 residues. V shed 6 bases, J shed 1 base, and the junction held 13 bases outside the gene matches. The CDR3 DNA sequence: TGCGCCAGCAGAATGCTCCTACGGGAGGGCCTGAACACCGGGGAGCTGTTTTTT. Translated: CASRMLLREGLNTGELFF.

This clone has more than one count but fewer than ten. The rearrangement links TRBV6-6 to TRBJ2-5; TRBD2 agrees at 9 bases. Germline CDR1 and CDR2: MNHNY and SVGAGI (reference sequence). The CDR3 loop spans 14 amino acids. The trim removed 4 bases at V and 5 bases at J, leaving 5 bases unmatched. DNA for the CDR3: TGTGCCAGCAGTTCAGCGGGAGGATGGGAGACCCAGTACTTC. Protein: CASSSAGGWETQYF.

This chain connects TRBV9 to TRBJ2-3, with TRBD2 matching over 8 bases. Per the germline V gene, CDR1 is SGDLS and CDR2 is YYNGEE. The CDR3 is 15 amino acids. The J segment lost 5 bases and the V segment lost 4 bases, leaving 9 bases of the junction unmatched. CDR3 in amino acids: CASSPAGGLGDTQYF. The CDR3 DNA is TGTGCCAGCAGCCCCGCGGGGGGCCTCGGAGATACGCAGTATTTT.

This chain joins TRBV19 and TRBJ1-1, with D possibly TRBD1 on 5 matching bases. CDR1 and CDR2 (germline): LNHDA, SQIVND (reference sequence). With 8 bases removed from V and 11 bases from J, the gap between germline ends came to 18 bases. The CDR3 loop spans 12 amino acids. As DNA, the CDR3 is TGTGCCAGTTCAAGGGGTCCCGGTTGGGCTTTCTTT. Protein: CASSRGPGWAFF.

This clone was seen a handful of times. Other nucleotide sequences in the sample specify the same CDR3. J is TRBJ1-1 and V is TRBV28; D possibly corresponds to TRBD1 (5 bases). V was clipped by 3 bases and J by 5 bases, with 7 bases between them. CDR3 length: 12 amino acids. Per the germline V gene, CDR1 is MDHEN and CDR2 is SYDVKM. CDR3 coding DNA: TGTGCCAGCAGTTTCCAGGGTACTGAAGCTTTCTTT. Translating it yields CASSFQGTEAFF.

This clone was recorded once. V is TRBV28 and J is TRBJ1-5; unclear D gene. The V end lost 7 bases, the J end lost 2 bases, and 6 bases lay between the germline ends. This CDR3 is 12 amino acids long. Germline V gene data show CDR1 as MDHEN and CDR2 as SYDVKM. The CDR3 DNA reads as TGTGCCAGCAATTCTGGCAATCAGCCCCAGCATTTT. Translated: CASNSGNQPQHF.

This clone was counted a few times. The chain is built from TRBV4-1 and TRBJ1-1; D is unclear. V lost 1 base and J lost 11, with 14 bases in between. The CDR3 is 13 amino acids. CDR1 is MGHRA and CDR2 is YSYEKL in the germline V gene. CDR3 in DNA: TGCGCCAGCAGCCAAGCTTTCGTCCCGGGGGCTTTCTTT. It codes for CASSQAFVPGAFF.

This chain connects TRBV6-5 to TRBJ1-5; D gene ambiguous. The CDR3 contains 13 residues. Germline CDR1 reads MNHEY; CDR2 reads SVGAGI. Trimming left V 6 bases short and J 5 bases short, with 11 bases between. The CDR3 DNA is TGTGCCAGCAGCACGCAACTTGATCAGCCCCAGCATTTT. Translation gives CASSTQLDQPQHF.

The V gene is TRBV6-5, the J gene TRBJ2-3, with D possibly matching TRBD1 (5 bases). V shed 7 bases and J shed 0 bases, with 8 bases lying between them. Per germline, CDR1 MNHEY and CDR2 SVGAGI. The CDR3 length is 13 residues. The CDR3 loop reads CASTGFSTDTQYF. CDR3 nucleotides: TGTGCCAGCACAGGGTTTAGCACAGATACGCAGTATTTT.

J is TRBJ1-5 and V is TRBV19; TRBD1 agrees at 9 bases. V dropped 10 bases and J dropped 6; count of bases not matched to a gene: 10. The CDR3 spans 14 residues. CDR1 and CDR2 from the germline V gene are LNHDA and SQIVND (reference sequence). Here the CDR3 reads CATWDRALLQPQHF. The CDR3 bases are TGTGCCACTTGGGACAGGGCGTTACTTCAGCCCCAGCATTTT.

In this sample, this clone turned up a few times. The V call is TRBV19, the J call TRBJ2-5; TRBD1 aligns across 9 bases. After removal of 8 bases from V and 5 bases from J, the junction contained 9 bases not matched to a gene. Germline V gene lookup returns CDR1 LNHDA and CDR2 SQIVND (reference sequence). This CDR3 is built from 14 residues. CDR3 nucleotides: TGTGCCAGTGGGTCTTACAGGGGGCACGAGACCCAGTACTTC. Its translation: CASGSYRGHETQYF.